A selection of T cell receptor beta chains follows, all from one sample in a study of early T cells in non-severe SARS-CoV-2 infection. TCRdb ran MiXCR on the 5' RACE reads and lists one entry per CDR3 protein. The table lists some 80,000 distinct CDR3 sequences, about 5% of them singletons. The sample consisted of whole blood, taken at baseline. These receptors all come from an adult who was a healthcare worker with PCR-confirmed SARS-CoV-2 infection or an uninfected control (not recorded which). Both conserved end residues are part of each CDR3. A D gene is named only where the DNA matches it firmly. Only some rows state a clone size, as once, few, many or a class for expanded clones.

cdr3_nt cdr3_aa j_call v_call clone_size d_call
TGTGCCAGCAGCGTACGGACAGGAAAAAACATTCAGTACTTC CASSVRTGKNIQYF TRBJ2-4 TRBV21-1 many NA
TGTGCCATCAGAGGAGACAGGGCACCCTATGGCTACACCTTC CAIRGDRAPYGYTF TRBJ1-2 TRBV10-3 NA TRBD1
TGTGCCAGCAGTTTAAGGGGGGCAGCGGGAGAATCGTACAATGAGCAGTTCTTC CASSLRGAAGESYNEQFF TRBJ2-1 TRBV28 NA TRBD2
TGTGCCAGCAGTTACCAGGGGGCCATGAAAAAACTGTTTTTT CASSYQGAMKKLFF TRBJ1-4 TRBV6-6 NA TRBD1
TGTGCCACCAGTAGGAAGGGGGCGTACGAGCAGTACTTC CATSRKGAYEQYF TRBJ2-7 TRBV15 many TRBD1
TGTGCCAGCAGCCCCCAGCGGGAGGGCCGCGAGCAGTACTTC CASSPQREGREQYF TRBJ2-7 TRBV5-4 many TRBD2
TGTGCCTGGAGGATCTCCTGGATCTCTGGAAACACCATATATTTT CAWRISWISGNTIYF TRBJ1-3 TRBV30 few NA
TGTGCCAGCAGCTTAGCGGGACTAGCGGCAGTGCAGTACTTC CASSLAGLAAVQYF TRBJ2-7 TRBV7-6 many TRBD2
TGCGCCAGCAGCCAAGCGGTCGCGAACACTGAAGCTTTCTTT CASSQAVANTEAFF TRBJ1-1 TRBV4-1 many NA
TGTGCCAGCAGTTACTACGGGACAAATGAAGCTTTCTTT CASSYYGTNEAFF TRBJ1-1 TRBV6-2/TRBV6-3 few NA
TGTGCCAGCAGTGTAAACAGGGGCCCCGGGGAGCTGTTTTTT CASSVNRGPGELFF TRBJ2-2 TRBV6-4 few TRBD1
TGCGCCAGCAGCGCTTCAGGGGTTAGCAATCAGCCCCAGCATTTT CASSASGVSNQPQHF TRBJ1-5 TRBV5-1 many NA
TGTGCCAGCACCCTGGGACTAGCGGGAGGGGAGACCCAGTACTTC CASTLGLAGGETQYF TRBJ2-5 TRBV12-3/TRBV12-4 many TRBD2
TGTGCCAGCAGCTGGGGACCTCAAGGGGAGCAGTACTTC CASSWGPQGEQYF TRBJ2-7 TRBV7-3 few NA
TGTGCCAGCAGCCCGACAGGGAGCTATGGCTACACCTTC CASSPTGSYGYTF TRBJ1-2 TRBV6-5 many TRBD1
TGTGCCAGCAGCTTAGAGGGGAGAATTAATGAGCAGTTCTTC CASSLEGRINEQFF TRBJ2-1 TRBV7-9 few NA
TGTGCCAGCAGCAAACAGAACACCGGGGAGCTGTTTTTT CASSKQNTGELFF TRBJ2-2 TRBV12-3/TRBV12-4 NA NA
TGCAGCGTTGCCAAGAAGGGCTCCTCGGGAGAGACCCAGTACTTC CSVAKKGSSGETQYF TRBJ2-5 TRBV29-1 NA NA
TGTGCCAGCAGTACGGGACAGAGATCACCCCTCCACTTT CASSTGQRSPLHF TRBJ1-6 TRBV6-5 many TRBD1
TGTGCCAGCAGTTACACCCCACCCGTCGGGCGAGGGGTTGAGACCCAGTACTTC CASSYTPPVGRGVETQYF TRBJ2-5 TRBV6-6 few NA
TGTGCCAGCACGACAGCAACTAATGAAAAACTGTTTTTT CASTTATNEKLFF TRBJ1-4 TRBV12-3/TRBV12-4 many NA
TGTGCCAGCAGCCGCACAGGGGGCAATGAGCAGTTCTTC CASSRTGGNEQFF TRBJ2-1 TRBV28 few TRBD1
TGTGCCAGCAGCACTGACAACTACGAGCAGTACTTC CASSTDNYEQYF TRBJ2-7 TRBV6-6 few NA
TGTGCCAGCAGCCGAAACCAAATTAAGCGGGAGAATGAGCAGTTCTTC CASSRNQIKRENEQFF TRBJ2-1 TRBV5-6 many TRBD2